This note documents a single T cell receptor (beta chain) sequence. Its target is not known. This entry comes from a study of cytomegalovirus exposure and HLA in healthy donors. Overall study results and limits: Exclusion applied to some V segments, including TRBV6-2 and TRBV6-3, as they were indistinguishable.

The PCR contained 60 Vbeta and 13 Jbeta primers. The protocol was immunoSEQ multiplex PCR, while the TCRdb copy is restricted to in-frame clones and leaves out a portion. The data contain 150,000 to 200,000 clones, around four fifths of them singletons. V gave up 1 base and J gave up 6 bases, with 7 bases separating them. The CDR3 covers 11 residues. The germline gives CDR1 GTSNPN, CDR2 SVGIG (reference sequence). This chain links TRBV30 with TRBJ2-7; possibly TRBD2 for D (5 bases). The specimen sequenced was PBMCs. The TCR comes from a woman in her twenties or thirties in good health and CMV-seronegative. CDR3 in DNA: TGTGCCTGGAGTGGAGGGTCCGAGCAGTACTTC. Translating gives CAWSGGSEQYF.